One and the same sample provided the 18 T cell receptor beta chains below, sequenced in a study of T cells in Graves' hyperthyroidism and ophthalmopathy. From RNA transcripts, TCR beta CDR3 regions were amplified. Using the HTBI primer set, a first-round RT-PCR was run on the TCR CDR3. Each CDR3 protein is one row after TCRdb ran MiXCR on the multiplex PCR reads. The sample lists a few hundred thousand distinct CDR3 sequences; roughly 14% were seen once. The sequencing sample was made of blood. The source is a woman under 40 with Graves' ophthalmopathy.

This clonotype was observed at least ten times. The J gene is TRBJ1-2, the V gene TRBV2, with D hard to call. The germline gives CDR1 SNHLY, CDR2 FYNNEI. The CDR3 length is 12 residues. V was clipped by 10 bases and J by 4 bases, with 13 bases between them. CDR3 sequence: CATVEGGYGYTF. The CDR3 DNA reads TGTGCCACAGTGGAGGGCGGCTATGGCTACACCTTC. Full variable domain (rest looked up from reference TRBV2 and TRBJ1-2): EPEVTQTPSHQVTQMGQEVILRCVPISNHLYFYWYRQILGQKVEFLVSFYNNEISEKSEIFDDQFSVERPDGSNFTLKIRSTKLEDSAMYFCATVEGGYGYTFGSGTRLTVV.

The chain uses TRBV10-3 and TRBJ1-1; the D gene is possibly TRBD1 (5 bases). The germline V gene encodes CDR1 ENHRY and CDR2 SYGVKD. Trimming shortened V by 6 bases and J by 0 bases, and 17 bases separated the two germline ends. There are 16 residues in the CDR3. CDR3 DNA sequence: TGTGCCATCAGCCCGCGGAGGTGGGGGATGAACACTGAAGCTTTCTTT. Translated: CAISPRRWGMNTEAFF.

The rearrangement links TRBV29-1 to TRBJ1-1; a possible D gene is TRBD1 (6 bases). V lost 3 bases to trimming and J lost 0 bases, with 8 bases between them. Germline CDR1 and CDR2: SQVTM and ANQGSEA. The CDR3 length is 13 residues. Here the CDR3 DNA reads TGCAGCGTTGATTACAGGGTGAACACTGAAGCTTTCTTT. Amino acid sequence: CSVDYRVNTEAFF.

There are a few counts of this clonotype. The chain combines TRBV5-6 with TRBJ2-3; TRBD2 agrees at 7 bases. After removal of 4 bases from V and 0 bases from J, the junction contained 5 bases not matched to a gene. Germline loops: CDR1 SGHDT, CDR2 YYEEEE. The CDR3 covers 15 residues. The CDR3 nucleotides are TGTGCCAGCAGCCGACTAGCAGCGAGCACAGATACGCAGTATTTT. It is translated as CASSRLAASTDTQYF.

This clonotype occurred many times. CDR3 coding DNA: TGTGCCAGCAGTTACTCGAGTTGGAACTCCCACGAGGGCACAGATACGCAGTATTTT. Protein sequence: CASSYSSWNSHEGTDTQYF. This chain joins TRBV6-5 and TRBJ2-3, with D uncertain. The V and J ends lost 0 bases and 1 base respectively, with 20 bases between them. Germline V CDR1 and CDR2: MNHEY, SVGAGI. The CDR3 has 19 residues.

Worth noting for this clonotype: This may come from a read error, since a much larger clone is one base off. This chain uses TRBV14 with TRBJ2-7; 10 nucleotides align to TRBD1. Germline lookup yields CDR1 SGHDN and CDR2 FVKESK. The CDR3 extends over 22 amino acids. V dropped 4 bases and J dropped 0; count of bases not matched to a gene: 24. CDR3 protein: CASSPSPGQGIGGRGPSYEQYF. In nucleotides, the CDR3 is TGTGCCAGCAGCCCTTCCCCGGGACAGGGGATTGGGGGAAGGGGTCCCTCCTACGAGCAGTACTTC.

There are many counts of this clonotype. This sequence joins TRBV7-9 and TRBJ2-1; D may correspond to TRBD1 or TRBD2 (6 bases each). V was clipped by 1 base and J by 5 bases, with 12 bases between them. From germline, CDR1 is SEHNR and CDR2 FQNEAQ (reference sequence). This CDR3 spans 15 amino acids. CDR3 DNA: TGTGCCAGCAGCTTAGTCGGGGGACACCACAATGAGCAGTTCTTC. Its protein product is CASSLVGGHHNEQFF.

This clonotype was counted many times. DNA for the CDR3: TGTGCCAGCAGTTTACCCCAGGGTTTAAGGGGCTACACCTTC. This gives the protein CASSLPQGLRGYTF. V is TRBV28 and J is TRBJ1-2; D might be TRBD1 (5 bases). The V end lost 2 bases, the J end lost 8 bases, and 15 bases lay between the germline ends. CDR3 length: 14 amino acids. The V gene's germline CDR1 is MDHEN and CDR2 SYDVKM.

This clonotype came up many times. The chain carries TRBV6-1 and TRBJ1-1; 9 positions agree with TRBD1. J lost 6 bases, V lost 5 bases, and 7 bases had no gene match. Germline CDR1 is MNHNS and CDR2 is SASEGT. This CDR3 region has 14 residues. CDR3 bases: TGTGCCAGCAGTAGGGACAGGGCTTTGTCTGAAGCTTTCTTT. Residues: CASSRDRALSEAFF.

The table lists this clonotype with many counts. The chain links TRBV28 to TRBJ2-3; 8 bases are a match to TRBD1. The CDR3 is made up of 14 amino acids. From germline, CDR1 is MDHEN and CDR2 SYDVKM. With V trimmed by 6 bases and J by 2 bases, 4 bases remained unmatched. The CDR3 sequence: CASSKGQDTDTQYF. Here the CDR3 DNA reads TGTGCCAGCAGCAAGGGACAGGACACAGATACGCAGTATTTT.

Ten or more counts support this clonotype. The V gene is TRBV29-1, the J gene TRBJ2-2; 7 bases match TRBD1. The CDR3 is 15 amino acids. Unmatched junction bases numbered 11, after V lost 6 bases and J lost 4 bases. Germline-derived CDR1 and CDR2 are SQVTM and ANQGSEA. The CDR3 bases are TGCAGCGTCGAGGGGACAGCTTCGGGCACCGGGGAGCTGTTTTTT. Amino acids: CSVEGTASGTGELFF.

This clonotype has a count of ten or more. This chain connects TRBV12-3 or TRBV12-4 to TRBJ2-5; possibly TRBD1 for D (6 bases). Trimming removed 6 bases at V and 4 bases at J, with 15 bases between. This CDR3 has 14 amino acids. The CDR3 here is CASSYLGGGETQYF. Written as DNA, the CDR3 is TGTGCCAGCAGCTATCTTGGGGGCGGAGAGACCCAGTACTTC.

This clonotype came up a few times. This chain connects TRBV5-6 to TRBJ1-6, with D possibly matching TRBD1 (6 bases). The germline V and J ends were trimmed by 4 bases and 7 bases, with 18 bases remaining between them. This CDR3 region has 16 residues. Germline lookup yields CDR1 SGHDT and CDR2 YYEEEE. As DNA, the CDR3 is TGTGCCAGCAGCCTCACACCCGGGACAACGAATTCACCCCTCCACTTT. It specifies CASSLTPGTTNSPLHF.

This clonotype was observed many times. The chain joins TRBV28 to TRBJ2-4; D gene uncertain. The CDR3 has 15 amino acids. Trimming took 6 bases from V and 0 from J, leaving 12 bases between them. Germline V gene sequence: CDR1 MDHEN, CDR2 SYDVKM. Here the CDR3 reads CASSPLLGAKNIQYF. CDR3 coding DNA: TGTGCCAGCAGCCCGCTCTTGGGAGCCAAAAACATTCAGTACTTC.

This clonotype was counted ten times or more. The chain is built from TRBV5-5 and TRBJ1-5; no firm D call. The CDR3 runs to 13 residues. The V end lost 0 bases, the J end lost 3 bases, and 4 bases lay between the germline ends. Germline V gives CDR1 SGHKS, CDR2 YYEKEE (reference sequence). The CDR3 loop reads CASSLDTNQPQHF. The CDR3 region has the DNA TGTGCCAGCAGCTTGGACACCAATCAGCCCCAGCATTTT.

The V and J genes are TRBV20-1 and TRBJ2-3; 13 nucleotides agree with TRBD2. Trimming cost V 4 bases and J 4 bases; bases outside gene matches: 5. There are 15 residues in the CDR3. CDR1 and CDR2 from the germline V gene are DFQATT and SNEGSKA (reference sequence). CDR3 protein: CSAITSGGAPDTQYF. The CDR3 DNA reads TGCAGTGCTATTACTAGCGGGGGGGCCCCAGATACGCAGTATTTT.

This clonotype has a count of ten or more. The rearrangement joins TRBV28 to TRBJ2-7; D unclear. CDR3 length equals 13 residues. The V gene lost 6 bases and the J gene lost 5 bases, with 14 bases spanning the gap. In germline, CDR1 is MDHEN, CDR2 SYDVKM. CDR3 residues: CASSHLRPNEQYF. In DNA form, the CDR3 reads TGTGCCAGCAGCCATTTACGCCCAAACGAGCAGTACTTC.

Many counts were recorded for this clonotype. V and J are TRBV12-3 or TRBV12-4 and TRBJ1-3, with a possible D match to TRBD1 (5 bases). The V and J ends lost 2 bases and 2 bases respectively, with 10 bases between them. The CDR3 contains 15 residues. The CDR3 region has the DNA TGTGCCAGCAGTTTACGCTCGGGGGCTGGAAACACCATATATTTT. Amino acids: CASSLRSGAGNTIYF.